Listed here are 17 T cell receptor beta chains from one sample, sequenced in a study of human T cells and chemical hapten exposure. TCRdb independently ran MiXCR on the RACE reads; one entry per CDR3 protein. The sample lists approximately 90,000 distinct CDR3 sequences; over 8% were seen once. Indicated time point: healthy volunteer bleed at 2 weeks. RNA extraction used unfractionated whole blood as the source of total RNA. Sequences were obtained from whole blood. These receptors were collected from a female donor in good health. Some clones in this sample may be carry-over from other donors' samples.

This clonotype has ten or more counts. The CDR3 DNA reads TGTGCCTGGACCCTCTGGCAGGGCTATGGCTACACCTTC. Translation gives CAWTLWQGYGYTF. The chain couples TRBV30 to TRBJ1-2, with D perhaps TRBD1 (5 bases). This CDR3 contains 13 residues. Germline-derived CDR1 and CDR2 are GTSNPN and SVGIG (reference sequence). V shed 4 bases and J shed 4 bases, with 13 bases lying between them.

This chain joins TRBV28 and TRBJ2-7; D is uncertain. The CDR3 sequence is 12 residues long. The germline V and J ends were trimmed by 2 bases and 2 bases, with 4 bases remaining between them. The germline V gene has CDR1 MDHEN and CDR2 SYDVKM. Here the CDR3 DNA reads TGTGCCAGCAGTTTACCGCCCTACGAGCAGTACTTC. Its translation: CASSLPPYEQYF.

This clonotype was found a few times. A read error may account for a junction end that differs from germline. The chain joins TRBV10-3 to TRBJ2-7, with 11 bases identical to TRBD2. The CDR3 covers 12 residues. Per germline, CDR1 ENHRY and CDR2 SYGVKD. The CDR3 spells CAISDSTSGKNF. CDR3 DNA sequence: TGTGCCATCAGTGATTCGACTAGCGGGAAAAACTTC.

The chain combines TRBV20-1 with TRBJ1-1, with 9 nucleotides matching TRBD1. Losses at the gene ends were 0 bases for V and 0 bases for J; bases not matched to a gene: 5. The CDR3 is 16 amino acids. Per the germline V gene, CDR1 is DFQATT and CDR2 is SNEGSKA (reference sequence). The CDR3 region is CSARDRQGDMNTEAFF. The CDR3 DNA reads as TGCAGTGCTAGAGACCGACAGGGGGATATGAACACTGAAGCTTTCTTT.

Ten or more counts support this clonotype. The V call is TRBV6-1, the J call TRBJ2-7; D is uncertain. Germline loops: CDR1 MNHNS, CDR2 SASEGT. Trimming took off 1 base at V and 3 bases at J, with 7 bases between the two ends. The CDR3 sequence is 13 residues long. The DNA of the CDR3 is TGTGCCAGCAGTGAAGGGGTAAGCTACGAGCAGTACTTC. Translating it yields CASSEGVSYEQYF.

This sequence joins TRBV18 and TRBJ1-1; D call uncertain. Germline CDR1 reads KGHSH; CDR2 reads LQKENI. The CDR3 extends over 15 amino acids. Trimming left V 0 bases short and J 5 bases short, with 13 bases between. CDR3 protein: CASSPPHGTVTEAFF. CDR3 DNA: TGTGCCAGCTCACCACCCCACGGAACGGTAACTGAAGCTTTCTTT. Full variable domain (rest looked up from reference TRBV18 and TRBJ1-1): NAGVMQNPRHLVRRRGQEARLRCSPMKGHSHVYWYRQLPEEGLKFMVYLQKENIIDESGMPKERFSAEFPKEGPSILRIQQVVRGDSAAYFCASSPPHGTVTEAFFGQGTRLTVV.

This clonotype was counted between two and nine times. V is TRBV6-2 or TRBV6-3 and J is TRBJ2-7, with TRBD1 as a possible D gene (5 bases). The CDR3 totals 12 residues. From germline, CDR1 is MNHEY and CDR2 SVGEGT. Trimming removed 4 bases from V and 5 bases from J, with 9 bases in between. The CDR3 DNA is TGTGCCAGCAGTTTTTGGGGCCACGAGCAGTACTTC. It translates to CASSFWGHEQYF.

In its sample, this clonotype was seen many times. The rearrangement uses TRBV27 and TRBJ2-7, with a weak D call TRBD2 (6 bases). The CDR3 consists of 13 residues. V lost 8 bases and J 4 bases, leaving 15 bases between the germline ends. Germline CDR1 reads MNHEY; CDR2 reads SMNVEV (reference sequence). CDR3: CASRIGAGYEQYF. The CDR3 nucleotides are TGTGCCAGCCGCATCGGCGCGGGATACGAGCAGTACTTC.

This clonotype has ten or more counts. The chain combines TRBV20-1 with TRBJ1-5; tentatively, D is TRBD1 (6 bases). V lost 3 bases to trimming and J lost 2 bases, with 14 bases between them. Germline V gives CDR1 DFQATT, CDR2 SNEGSKA (reference sequence). This CDR3 is 15 amino acids long. The DNA for the CDR3 is TGCAGTGCTAGGAGTACAGGGAAGCGCAATCAGCCCCAGCATTTT. It translates to CSARSTGKRNQPQHF.

V gene TRBV30 combines with J gene TRBJ2-2; TRBD2 is a possible D gene (5 bases). With 4 bases removed from V and 5 bases from J, the gap between germline ends came to 11 bases. This CDR3 comprises 13 residues. The germline CDR1 and CDR2 sequences are GTSNPN and SVGIG (reference sequence). Here the CDR3 reads CAWTSRETGELFF. Here the CDR3 DNA reads TGTGCCTGGACTAGTAGGGAGACCGGGGAGCTGTTTTTT.

DNA for the CDR3: TGTGCCAGCACCCTCAGCACAGATACGCAGTATTTT. This translates into CASTLSTDTQYF. V is TRBV6-1 and J is TRBJ2-3; D not certain. CDR1 is MNHNS and CDR2 is SASEGT in the germline V gene. Trimming left V 7 bases short and J 0 bases short, with 5 bases between. There are 12 residues in the CDR3.

This clonotype came up many times. V is TRBV5-1 and J is TRBJ2-7, with 7 bases fitting TRBD1. This CDR3 is 15 amino acids long. Germline CDR1 SGHRS, CDR2 YFSETQ. The V and J ends lost 3 bases and 2 bases, in that order; junction bases with no gene match: 8. The CDR3 loop reads CASSSLQGLAYEQYF. CDR3 sequence (DNA): TGCGCCAGCAGCTCGCTACAGGGGCTCGCCTACGAGCAGTACTTC.

This clonotype was counted a few times. This sequence joins TRBV9 and TRBJ2-1, with 9 bases aligning to TRBD2. Trimming removed 3 bases from V and 2 bases from J; junction bases left unmatched: 3. Per germline, CDR1 SGDLS and CDR2 YYNGEE. The CDR3 extends over 15 amino acids. This chain's CDR3 is CASSASGRPYNEQFF. In nucleotides, the CDR3 is TGTGCCAGCAGCGCCAGCGGGAGGCCCTACAATGAGCAGTTCTTC.

This clonotype was seen only a few times. The chain is built from TRBV5-1 and TRBJ1-1; weak D call: TRBD1 (6 bases). Per germline, CDR1 SGHRS and CDR2 YFSETQ. V was shortened by 0 bases and J by 7 bases, with 16 bases between the two germline ends. The CDR3 sequence is 15 residues long. The CDR3 loop is CASSLGAGTMGEAFF. CDR3 coding DNA: TGCGCCAGCAGCTTGGGGGCTGGGACAATGGGTGAAGCTTTCTTT.

This clonotype was counted at least ten times. The rearrangement joins TRBV29-1 to TRBJ2-2, with D hard to call. The CDR3 extends over 12 amino acids. The germline gives CDR1 SQVTM, CDR2 ANQGSEA. Trimming removed 3 bases from V and 6 bases from J, with 8 bases in between. This CDR3 reads CSVEQGAGELFF. The CDR3 DNA reads as TGCAGCGTTGAGCAAGGAGCCGGGGAGCTGTTTTTT.

This clonotype was counted a few times. Here the CDR3 DNA reads TGTGCCAGCAGTCTGGACAGGGCCAAAAACATTCAGTACTTC. Translating it yields CASSLDRAKNIQYF. The J gene is TRBJ2-4, the V gene TRBV6-2 or TRBV6-3; the match to TRBD1 covers 7 bases. This CDR3 contains 14 residues. Trimming cost V 5 bases and J 1 base; bases outside gene matches: 2. Germline CDR1 and CDR2: MNHEY and SVGEGT.

This clonotype appeared many times. V is TRBV6-5 and J is TRBJ2-2, with 7 positions matching TRBD2. The germline gives CDR1 MNHEY, CDR2 SVGAGI. The CDR3 runs 17 residues. Losses at the gene ends were 0 bases for V and 0 bases for J; bases not matched to a gene: 4. CDR3 in DNA: TGTGCCAGCAGTTACTCGCGCACTAGCGCGAACACCGGGGAGCTGTTTTTT. Translation gives CASSYSRTSANTGELFF.